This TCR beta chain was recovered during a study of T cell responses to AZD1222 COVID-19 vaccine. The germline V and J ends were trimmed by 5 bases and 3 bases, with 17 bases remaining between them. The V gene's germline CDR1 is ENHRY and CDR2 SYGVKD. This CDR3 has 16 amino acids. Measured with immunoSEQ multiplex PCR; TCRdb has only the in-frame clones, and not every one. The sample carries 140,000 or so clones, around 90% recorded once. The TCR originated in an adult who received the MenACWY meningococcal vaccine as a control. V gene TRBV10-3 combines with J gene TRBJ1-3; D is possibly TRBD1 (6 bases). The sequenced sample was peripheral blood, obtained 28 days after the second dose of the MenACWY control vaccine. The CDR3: CAISPGTPNIGNTIYF. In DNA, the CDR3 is TGTGCCATCAGTCCAGGGACACCGAACATTGGAAACACCATATATTTT.